The clone carrying this TCR beta chain was counted a few times. What it binds is not known. Germline-derived CDR1 and CDR2 are MNHEY and SVGAGI. The CDR3 extends over 12 amino acids. Trimming removed 7 bases from V and 0 bases from J, with 4 bases in between. These data come from a study of cytomegalovirus exposure and HLA in healthy donors. Across the whole study: In an early release, HLA-typed donors contributed about 79 million unique TCR sequences.

Use of 60 Vbeta and 13 Jbeta primers characterized the PCR. The protocol was immunoSEQ multiplex PCR, while the TCRdb copy is restricted to in-frame clones and leaves out a portion. Among about 40,000 clones listed, around 82% were seen once. General study points: Association with HLA alleles at 0.05 false discovery rate was found for some 18,000 TCR beta sequences in a later analysis.

The sample taken for sequencing was PBMCs. This TCR was sampled from a woman under 30 in good health and CMV-seropositive. The V call is TRBV6-5, the J call TRBJ2-1; D remains ambiguous. The CDR3 is CASKSSYNEQFF. CDR3 DNA: TGTGCCAGCAAGAGCTCCTACAATGAGCAGTTCTTC.